The source of this T cell receptor (beta chain) is a study of regulatory T cells in long-lasting Graves disease. In this sample, this clonotype turned up many times. The CDR3 is 17 residues long. CDR1 is SNHLY and CDR2 is FYNNEI in the germline V gene. The trim removed 5 bases at V and 5 bases at J, leaving 15 bases unmatched. Building of the TCR beta libraries involved iRepertoire HTBI primers and Arm-PCR of CDR3 regions. TCRdb redid the calling of the multiplex PCR reads with MiXCR, one entry per CDR3 protein. This sample has just over 600,000 distinct CDR3 sequences, with approximately 15% found just once. Regarding time point: newly diagnosed GD, antithyroid drugs for less than 3 months. PBMCs were the source of the RNA used for TCR sequencing. The data were also submitted as part of a second study, on T cells in Graves' hyperthyroidism and ophthalmopathy. That investigation notes: TCR CDR3 underwent first-round RT-PCR with the HTBI primer set.

The TCR comes from a woman aged 30 to 39 with Graves disease. The rearrangement uses TRBV2 and TRBJ1-5; the match to TRBD1 covers 7 bases. Source: peripheral blood mononuclear cells (PBMCs), taken at new diagnosis, from a patient treated with antithyroid drugs. The CDR3 region has the DNA TGTGCCAGCAGTCACACTTCGACAGGGTTATTCGATCAGCCCCAGCATTTT. It specifies CASSHTSTGLFDQPQHF.